These T cell receptor beta chains were read from a single sample in a study of T cell responses to AZD1222 COVID-19 vaccine. The method was immunoSEQ multiplex PCR; TCRdb's version includes in-frame clones alone and lacks a portion of them. This table has about 180,000 clones, 70% to 90% appearing once. The sequences come from peripheral blood, collected 28 days after the second AZD1222 dose. The receptor source for this set is an adult who received the AZD1222 COVID-19 vaccine. CDR3s include the opening cysteine and the closing phenylalanine or tryptophan. Fields, in order: D gene, J gene, V gene, clone size, CDR3 protein, CDR3 DNA. The D gene is left open where the match is weak. The size entry is marked missing in some rows and otherwise reads once, few, many or a size class.

-,TRBJ1-2,TRBV6-2/TRBV6-3,-,CASSYSVGGGYTF,TGTGCCAGCAGTTACTCGGTGGGGGGTGGCTACACCTTC
TRBD2,TRBJ2-3,TRBV12-5,-,CASGSTSGEDTQYF,TGTGCTAGTGGCTCGACTAGCGGGGAAGATACGCAGTATTTT
TRBD1,TRBJ1-2,TRBV28,-,CASSGRDRGEVGYTF,TGTGCCAGCAGTGGGAGGGACAGGGGGGAGGTTGGCTACACCTTC
TRBD1,TRBJ1-1,TRBV3-1/TRBV3-2,-,CASRLRDRNTEAFF,TGTGCCAGCAGACTCCGGGACAGGAACACTGAAGCTTTCTTT
-,TRBJ2-2,TRBV14,-,CASSYRRDKFTGELFF,TGTGCCAGCAGCTACCGCCGGGACAAATTCACCGGGGAGCTGTTTTTT
-,TRBJ2-5,TRBV12-3/TRBV12-4,-,CASSTGRRETQYF,TGTGCCAGCAGTACAGGGCGGAGAGAGACCCAGTACTTC
-,TRBJ1-5,TRBV6-5,-,CASSYGSGDGQPQHF,TGTGCCAGCAGTTACGGGTCAGGGGACGGCCAGCCCCAGCATTTT
-,TRBJ1-2,TRBV12-5,-,CASGRGPPELIGGYTF,TGTGCTAGTGGTCGAGGACCACCTGAGCTAATTGGGGGCTACACCTTC
-,TRBJ2-7,TRBV11-3,-,CASSFGLGSEQYF,TGTGCCAGCAGCTTCGGTCTAGGATCCGAGCAGTACTTC
-,TRBJ1-3,TRBV28,many,CASSLVSSGNTIYF,TGTGCCAGCAGTTTGGTCTCCTCTGGAAACACCATATATTTT
-,TRBJ1-5,TRBV15,-,CATSRVIEDQPQHF,TGTGCCACCAGCAGAGTTATCGAGGATCAGCCCCAGCATTTT
TRBD1,TRBJ1-3,TRBV9,-,CASSARGPGNTIYF,TGTGCCAGCAGCGCCAGGGGGCCTGGAAACACCATATATTTT
-,TRBJ1-6,TRBV5-1,-,CASSLEGRGTYNSPLHF,TGCGCCAGCAGCTTGGAGGGCAGGGGTACCTATAATTCACCCCTCCACTTT
-,TRBJ1-2,TRBV6-1,once,CASSEALRGANYGYTF,TGTGCCAGCAGTGAAGCGTTAAGGGGTGCTAACTATGGCTACACCTTC
-,TRBJ1-2,TRBV6-4,-,CASSDSPGVGGYTF,TGTGCCAGCAGTGACTCGCCCGGGGTCGGTGGCTACACCTTC
-,TRBJ1-1,TRBV6-5,-,CASNRGRDTEAFF,TGTGCCAGCAACCGGGGGAGGGACACTGAAGCTTTCTTT
-,TRBJ1-6,TRBV5-4,-,CASSSTGYNSPLHF,TGTGCCAGCAGCTCGACAGGTTATAATTCACCCCTCCACTTT
-,TRBJ1-4,TRBV30,-,CACIITGKTNEKLFF,TGTGCCTGTATAATAACAGGGAAAACTAATGAAAAACTGTTTTTT
-,TRBJ1-2,TRBV28,once,CASSPGQYGYTF,TGTGCCAGCAGTCCAGGGCAATATGGCTACACCTTC
TRBD2,TRBJ2-7,TRBV7-6,-,CASSLLASGAYEQYF,TGTGCCAGCAGCTTATTGGCTAGCGGGGCCTACGAGCAGTACTTC
-,TRBJ1-1,TRBV27,-,CASIGRRNTEAFF,TGTGCCAGCATTGGGCGACGGAACACTGAAGCTTTCTTT
-,TRBJ1-1,TRBV9,-,CASSVDSTEAFF,TGTGCCAGCAGCGTGGACTCCACTGAAGCTTTCTTT
-,TRBJ1-1,TRBV11-2,-,CASSFLWGRDTEAFF,-
TRBD1,TRBJ2-7,TRBV6-5,-,CASSRDSYEQYF,TGTGCCAGCAGTAGGGACAGCTACGAGCAGTACTTC
-,TRBJ2-7,TRBV29-1,-,CSVGRAGPYEQYF,TGCAGCGTTGGGCGGGCGGGTCCCTACGAGCAGTACTTC
TRBD2,TRBJ2-5,TRBV5-1,few,CASSGRLAGGEETQYF,TGCGCCAGCAGCGGTCGTCTAGCGGGGGGTGAAGAGACCCAGTACTTC
-,TRBJ1-2,TRBV24-1,-,CATSDGTRGYTF,TGTGCCACCAGTGATGGGACGCGCGGCTACACCTTC
TRBD1,TRBJ2-5,TRBV4-2,-,CASSQAIPGQGGETQYF,TGTGCCAGCAGCCAGGCAATTCCGGGACAGGGGGGAGAGACCCAGTACTTC
TRBD1,TRBJ2-5,TRBV5-4,-,CASSSRTGAYQETQYF,TGTGCCAGCAGCTCCCGGACAGGGGCGTACCAAGAGACCCAGTACTTC
TRBD2,TRBJ2-2,TRBV11-2,-,CASSPLGGDPGELFF,TGTGCCAGCAGCCCGCTGGGAGGGGATCCCGGGGAGCTGTTTTTT
-,TRBJ1-1,TRBV19,-,CASRTPGGDTEAFF,TGTGCCAGTAGAACGCCGGGGGGGGACACTGAAGCTTTCTTT
-,TRBJ2-3,TRBV18,-,CASSPRPGADTQYF,TGTGCCAGCTCACCACGGCCGGGGGCAGATACGCAGTATTTT
TRBD1,TRBJ1-2,TRBV7-9,-,CASSPGTGRNYGYTF,TGTGCCAGCAGCCCTGGGACAGGGAGAAACTATGGCTACACCTTC
-,TRBJ2-7,TRBV5-4,once,CASSLKGQIYEQYF,TGTGCCAGCAGCTTAAAGGGACAAATTTACGAGCAGTACTTC
TRBD2,TRBJ2-1,TRBV5-1,-,CASSLELAGGSIHYNEQFF,TGCGCCAGCAGCTTGGAACTAGCGGGGGGTTCGATACACTACAATGAGCAGTTCTTC
-,TRBJ2-7,TRBV10-2,once,CASSDPFYEQYF,TGCGCCAGCAGTGACCCCTTCTACGAGCAGTACTTC
-,TRBJ2-5,TRBV4-1,once,CASSQEEARETQYF,TGCGCCAGCAGCCAAGAGGAAGCACGGGAGACCCAGTACTTC
-,TRBJ2-2,TRBV5-4,-,CASSLPGFGTGELFF,TGTGCCAGCAGCTTGCCTGGGTTTGGCACCGGGGAGCTGTTTTTT
TRBD2,TRBJ2-2,TRBV6-4,many,CASSDSAGAAGELFF,TGTGCCAGCAGTGACTCAGCGGGGGCGGCCGGGGAGCTGTTTTTT
TRBD2,TRBJ2-3,TRBV18,-,CASSPLMAGGTDTQYF,TGTGCCAGCTCACCCCTTATGGCGGGGGGGACAGATACGCAGTATTTT
TRBD1,TRBJ1-2,TRBV6-5,-,CASSSPTGGVYGYTF,TGTGCCAGCAGTTCCCCCACAGGGGGCGTCTATGGCTACACCTTC
-,TRBJ2-2,TRBV2,-,CASSDRWGTGELFF,TGTGCCAGCAGTGACCGCTGGGGAACCGGGGAGCTGTTTTTT
-,TRBJ2-3,TRBV6-6,-,CASSPAPDTQYF,TGTGCCAGCAGCCCCGCCCCGGATACGCAGTATTTT
TRBD2,TRBJ2-1,TRBV6-5,-,CASRASGGGSHEQFF,TGTGCCAGCAGGGCTAGCGGGGGGGGCTCCCATGAGCAGTTCTTC
TRBD1,TRBJ2-1,TRBV19,-,CASSKGQGAQNEQFF,TGTGCCAGTAGTAAGGGACAGGGGGCGCAGAATGAGCAGTTCTTC
-,TRBJ1-5,TRBV5-5,-,CASSLDTWNQPQHF,TGTGCCAGCAGCTTGGATACGTGGAATCAGCCCCAGCATTTT
TRBD1,TRBJ1-4,TRBV4-2,-,CASSRQGGAATNEKLFF,TGTGCCAGCAGCCGCCAAGGGGGCGCAGCCACTAATGAAAAACTGTTTTTT